This TCR beta chain was recovered during a study of blood T cells in healthy people across ages. This clonotype was seen only a few times. The CDR3 has 14 residues. Germline assignment: CDR1 LNHNV and CDR2 YYDKDF (reference sequence). PCR was performed a second time for roughly 7 to 11 cycles using a sample-barcoded 5' primer and a J-beta primer mix. TCRdb analysed the 5' RACE reads with MiXCR anew, one entry per CDR3 protein. The sample has 1,500,000 or so distinct CDR3 sequences, approximately 59% seen once. The V gene is TRBV15, the J gene TRBJ2-5; TRBD1 matches 7 bases. The J call may not be correct, given that the DNA end is closer to TRBJ2-7. Sample: blood. The receptor's source is a man aged 18 to 29 in good health. CDR3 sequence (DNA): TGTGCCACCAGCAGGAGGACAGGTGTGGACGAGCAGTACTTC. This sequence encodes CATSRRTGVDEQYF.